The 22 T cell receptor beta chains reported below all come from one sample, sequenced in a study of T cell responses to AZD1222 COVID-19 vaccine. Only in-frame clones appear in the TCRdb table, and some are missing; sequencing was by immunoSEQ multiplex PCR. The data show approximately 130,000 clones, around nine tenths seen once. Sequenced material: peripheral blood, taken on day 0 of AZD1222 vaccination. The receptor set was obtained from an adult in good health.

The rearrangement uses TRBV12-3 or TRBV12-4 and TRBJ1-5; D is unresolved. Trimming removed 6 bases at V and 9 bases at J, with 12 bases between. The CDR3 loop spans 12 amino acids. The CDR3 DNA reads TGTGCCAGCAGGGCCGATGGAGGGCCCCAGCATTTT. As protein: CASRADGGPQHF.

CDR3 coding DNA: TGTGCCAGCAGACACGGGACTAGCGGGGGGAGGGCAGATACGCAGTATTTT. Its translation: CASRHGTSGGRADTQYF. The chain is built from TRBV5-4 and TRBJ2-3; 15 bases match TRBD2. The CDR3 is made up of 17 amino acids. Germline V gives CDR1 SGHNT, CDR2 YYREEE (reference sequence). The junction had 8 bases not matched to a gene; V was cut back by 5 bases and J by 4 bases. The complete variable domain, with remaining parts taken from reference TRBV5-4 and TRBJ2-3, reads ETGVTQSPTHLIKTRGQQVTLRCSSQSGHNTVSWYQQALGQGPQFIFQYYREEENGRGNFPPRFSGLQFPNYSSELNVNALELDDSALYLCASRHGTSGGRADTQYFGPGTRLTVL.

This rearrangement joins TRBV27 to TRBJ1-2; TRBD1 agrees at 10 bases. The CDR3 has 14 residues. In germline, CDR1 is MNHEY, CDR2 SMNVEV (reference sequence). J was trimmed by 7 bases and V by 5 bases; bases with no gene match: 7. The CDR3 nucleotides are TGTGCCAGCAGTACAACTGACAGGGGGCTTGGCTACACCTTC. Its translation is CASSTTDRGLGYTF.

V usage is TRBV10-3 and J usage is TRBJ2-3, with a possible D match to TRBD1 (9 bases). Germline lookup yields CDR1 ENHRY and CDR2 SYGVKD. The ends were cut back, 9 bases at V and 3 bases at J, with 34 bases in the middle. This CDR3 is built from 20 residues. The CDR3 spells CAIRAGTGPSAGVSTDTQYF. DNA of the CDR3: TGTGCCATAAGGGCCGGGACAGGGCCTTCAGCGGGAGTAAGTACAGATACGCAGTATTTT.

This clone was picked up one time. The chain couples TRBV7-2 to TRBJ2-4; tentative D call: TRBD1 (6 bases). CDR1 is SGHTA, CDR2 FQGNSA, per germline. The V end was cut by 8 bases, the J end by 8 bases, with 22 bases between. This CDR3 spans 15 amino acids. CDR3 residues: CASGLSTGPGDIQYF. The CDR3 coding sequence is TGTGCCAGCGGATTGTCAACAGGGCCAGGGGACATTCAGTACTTC.

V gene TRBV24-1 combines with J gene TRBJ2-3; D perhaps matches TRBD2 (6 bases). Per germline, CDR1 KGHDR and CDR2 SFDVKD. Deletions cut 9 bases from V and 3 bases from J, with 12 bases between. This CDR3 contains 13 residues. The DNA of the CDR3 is TGTGCCACCTCACTGGCGGGGACAGATACGCAGTATTTT. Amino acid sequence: CATSLAGTDTQYF.

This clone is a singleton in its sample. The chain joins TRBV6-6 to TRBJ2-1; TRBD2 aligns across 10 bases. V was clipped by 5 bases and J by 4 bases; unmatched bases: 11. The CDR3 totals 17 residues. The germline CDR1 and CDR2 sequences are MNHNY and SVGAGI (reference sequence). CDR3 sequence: CASSPRTSGQVYNEQFF. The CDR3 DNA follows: TGTGCCAGCAGTCCCCGGACTAGCGGACAAGTTTACAATGAGCAGTTCTTC.

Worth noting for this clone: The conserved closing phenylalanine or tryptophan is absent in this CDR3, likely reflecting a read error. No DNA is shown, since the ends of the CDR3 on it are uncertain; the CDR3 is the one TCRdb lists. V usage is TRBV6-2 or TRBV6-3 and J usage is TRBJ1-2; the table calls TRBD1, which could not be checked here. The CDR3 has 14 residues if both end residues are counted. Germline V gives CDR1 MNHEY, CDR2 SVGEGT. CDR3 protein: CASSSPQRTGGAVH.

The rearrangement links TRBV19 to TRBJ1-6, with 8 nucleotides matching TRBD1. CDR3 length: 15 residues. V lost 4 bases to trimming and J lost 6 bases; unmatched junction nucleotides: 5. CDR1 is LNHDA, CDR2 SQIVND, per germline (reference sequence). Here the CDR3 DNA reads TGTGCCAGTAGTAAGGACAGGGTTGGTAATTCACCCCTCCACTTT. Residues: CASSKDRVGNSPLHF.

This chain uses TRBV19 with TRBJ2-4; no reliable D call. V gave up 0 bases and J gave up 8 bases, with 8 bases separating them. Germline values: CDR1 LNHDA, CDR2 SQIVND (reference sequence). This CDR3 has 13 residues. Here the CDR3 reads CASSIDPYDIQYF. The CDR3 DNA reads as TGTGCCAGTAGTATAGACCCCTACGACATTCAGTACTTC. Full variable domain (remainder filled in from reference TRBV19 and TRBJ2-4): DGGITQSPKYLFRKEGQNVTLSCEQNLNHDAMYWYRQDPGQGLRLIYYSQIVNDFQKGDIAEGYSVSREKKESFPLTVTSAQKNPTAFYLCASSIDPYDIQYFGAGTRLSVL.

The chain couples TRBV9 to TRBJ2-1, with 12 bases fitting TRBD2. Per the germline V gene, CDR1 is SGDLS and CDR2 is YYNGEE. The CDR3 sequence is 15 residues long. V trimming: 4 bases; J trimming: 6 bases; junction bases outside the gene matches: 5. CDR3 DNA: TGTGCCAGCAGCTCCCTAGCGGGAGGGACCAATGAGCAGTTCTTC. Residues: CASSSLAGGTNEQFF.

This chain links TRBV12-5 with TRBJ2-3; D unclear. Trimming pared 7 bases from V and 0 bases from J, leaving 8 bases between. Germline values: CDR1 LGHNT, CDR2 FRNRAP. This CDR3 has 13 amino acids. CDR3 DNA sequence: TGTGCTAGTGTAATGGGGAGCACAGATACGCAGTATTTT. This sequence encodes CASVMGSTDTQYF.

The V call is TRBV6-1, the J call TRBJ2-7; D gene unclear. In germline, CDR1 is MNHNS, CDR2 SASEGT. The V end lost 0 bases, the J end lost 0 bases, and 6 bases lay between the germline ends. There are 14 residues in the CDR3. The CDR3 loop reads CASSEAFSSYEQYF. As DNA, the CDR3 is TGTGCCAGCAGTGAAGCGTTCAGCTCCTACGAGCAGTACTTC.

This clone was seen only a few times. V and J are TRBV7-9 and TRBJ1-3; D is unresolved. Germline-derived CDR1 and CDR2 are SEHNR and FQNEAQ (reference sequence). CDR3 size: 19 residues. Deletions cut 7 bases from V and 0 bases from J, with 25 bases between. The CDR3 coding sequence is TGTGCCAGCACCAAGACAAGTCTGCGGAGACCAATCTCTGGAAACACCATATATTTT. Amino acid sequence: CASTKTSLRRPISGNTIYF.

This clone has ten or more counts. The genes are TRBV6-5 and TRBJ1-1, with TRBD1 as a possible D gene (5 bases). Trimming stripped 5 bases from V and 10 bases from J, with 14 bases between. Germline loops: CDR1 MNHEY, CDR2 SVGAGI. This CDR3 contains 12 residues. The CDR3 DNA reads TGTGCCAGCAGTCAACCAGGGTTTTCAGCTTTCTTT. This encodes CASSQPGFSAFF.

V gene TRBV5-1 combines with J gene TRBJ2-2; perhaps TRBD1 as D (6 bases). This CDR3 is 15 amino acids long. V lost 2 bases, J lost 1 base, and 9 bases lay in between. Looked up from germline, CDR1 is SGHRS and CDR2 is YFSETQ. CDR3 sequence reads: CASSFLQGNTGELFF. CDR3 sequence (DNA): TGCGCCAGCAGCTTCCTACAGGGGAACACCGGGGAGCTGTTTTTT.

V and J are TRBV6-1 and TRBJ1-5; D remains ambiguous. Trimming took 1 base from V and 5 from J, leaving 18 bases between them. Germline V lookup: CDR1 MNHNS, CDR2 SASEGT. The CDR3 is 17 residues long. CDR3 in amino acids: CASSEGAGWVFYQPQHF. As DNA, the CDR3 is TGTGCCAGCAGTGAAGGGGCCGGTTGGGTCTTTTATCAGCCCCAGCATTTT.

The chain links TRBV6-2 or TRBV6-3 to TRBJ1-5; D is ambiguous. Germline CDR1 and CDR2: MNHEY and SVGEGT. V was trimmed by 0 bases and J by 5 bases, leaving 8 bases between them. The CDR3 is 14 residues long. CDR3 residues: CASSYSMEDQPQHF. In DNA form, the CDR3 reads TGTGCCAGCAGTTACTCGATGGAGGATCAGCCCCAGCATTTT.

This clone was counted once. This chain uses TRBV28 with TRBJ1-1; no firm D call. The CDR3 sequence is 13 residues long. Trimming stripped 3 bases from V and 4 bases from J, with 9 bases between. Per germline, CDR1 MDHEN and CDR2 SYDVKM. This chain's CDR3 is CASSFTAFTEAFF. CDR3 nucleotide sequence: TGTGCCAGCAGTTTTACTGCGTTCACTGAAGCTTTCTTT.

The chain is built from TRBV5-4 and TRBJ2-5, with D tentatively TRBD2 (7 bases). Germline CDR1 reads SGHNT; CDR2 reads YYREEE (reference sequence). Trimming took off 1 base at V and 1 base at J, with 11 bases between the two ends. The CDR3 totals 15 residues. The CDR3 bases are TGTGCCAGCAGCTTGACAGGGAGGGTCCAAGAGACCCAGTACTTC. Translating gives CASSLTGRVQETQYF.

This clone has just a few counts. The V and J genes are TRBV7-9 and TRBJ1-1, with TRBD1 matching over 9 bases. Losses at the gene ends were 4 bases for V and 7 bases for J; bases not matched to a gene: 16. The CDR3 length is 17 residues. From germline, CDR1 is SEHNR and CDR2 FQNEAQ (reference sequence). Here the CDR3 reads CASSSRRGTGSRLEAFF. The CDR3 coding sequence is TGTGCCAGCAGCTCCAGACGGGGGACAGGGAGTCGCCTTGAAGCTTTCTTT.

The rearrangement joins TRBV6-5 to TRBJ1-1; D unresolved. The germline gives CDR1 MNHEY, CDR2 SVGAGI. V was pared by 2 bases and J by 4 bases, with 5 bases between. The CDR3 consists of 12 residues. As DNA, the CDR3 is TGTGCCAGCAGTTACGGACCCACTGAAGCTTTCTTT. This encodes CASSYGPTEAFF.